The sequence of this TCR beta chain was determined in a study of vaccination and CD4 T cells after COVID-19. Study details: Drawing of post-COVID samples took place a median around 100 days after diagnosis (range 35 to 161).

The CDR3 loop spans 14 amino acids. V gave up 10 bases and J gave up 1 base, with 16 bases separating them. Stated time point: late sampling 161 to 241 days after vaccination in a few convalescent patients. Treatment given: roughly nine-day PBMC culture with coronavirus spike peptide pools or control peptides (ViraFEST assay). Study-wide results and limits: Spike mono-reactive clones accounted for 304 of the 307 vaccine-specific clones found in convalescent patients.

The Oncomine TCR Beta short-read assay was applied to DNA of cultured CD4+ T cells. TCRdb independently ran MiXCR on the PCR reads; one entry per CDR3 protein. The sample includes around 15,000 distinct CDR3 sequences, roughly half of them seen just once. For this clonotype: The antigen is undetermined.

Sequenced material: CD4+ T cells from blood, cultured in vitro, taken about 7 months after SARS-CoV-2 vaccination. The chain uses TRBV12-3 or TRBV12-4 and TRBJ2-5; maybe TRBD2 (6 bases). This clonotype was obtained from a human donor who had recovered from COVID-19. For the CDR3, the DNA is TGTGCCACCAGATTTAGCGGCCGCCAAGAGACCCAGTACTTC. Its protein is CATRFSGRQETQYF.